Each of the 32 T cell receptor beta chains below was sequenced from the same sample in a study of long-term antiretroviral therapy in people with HIV. Survey level was the resolution at which the v3.0 immunoSEQ assay ran. TCRdb's table, derived via immunoSEQ multiplex PCR, lists solely in-frame clones and lacks some. The sample carries 11,000 or so clones, over 70% recorded once. Sequenced material: unsorted PBMCs, taken 0.8 years before starting antiretroviral therapy. The receptors derive from a woman aged 40-49 years with HIV.

The chain is built from TRBV7-6 and TRBJ2-2, with D perhaps TRBD1 (5 bases). The V end lost 1 base, the J end lost 0 bases, and 9 bases lay between the germline ends. CDR1 and CDR2 (germline): SGHVS, FNYEAQ. The CDR3 has 16 amino acids. CDR3 coding DNA: TGTGCCAGCAGCTTAGTCAGGGAAACGAACACCGGGGAGCTGTTTTTT. It is translated as CASSLVRETNTGELFF.

The rearrangement joins TRBV18 to TRBJ1-1; 7 nucleotides agree with TRBD1. Germline CDR1 and CDR2: KGHSH and LQKENI. This CDR3 region has 14 residues. V lost 3 bases and J lost 1; bases outside the gene matches: 2. CDR3 nucleotides: TGTGCCAGCTCACCCGGACAGGCGAACACTGAAGCTTTCTTT. It translates to CASSPGQANTEAFF.

The chain is built from TRBV4-1 and TRBJ1-1, with D unclear. CDR3 size: 14 residues. Germline V gene lookup returns CDR1 MGHRA and CDR2 YSYEKL. Trimming took off 4 bases at V and 1 base at J, with 10 bases between the two ends. The CDR3 region has the DNA TGCGCCAGCAGCCTGGCCCCCCCGAACACTGAAGCTTTCTTT. It encodes CASSLAPPNTEAFF.

The CDR3 sequence is CASSLRGQTEAFF. CDR3 bases: TGTGCCAGCAGCTTACGGGGACAGACTGAAGCTTTCTTT. V gene TRBV7-9 combines with J gene TRBJ1-1; 7 bases agree with TRBD1. Germline CDR1 is SEHNR and CDR2 is FQNEAQ (reference sequence). CDR3 length: 13 residues. Trimming at V came to 2 bases and at J to 5 bases, leaving 2 bases not matched to a gene.

V and J are TRBV5-1 and TRBJ2-3; D is undetermined. The CDR3 contains 13 residues. Deletions cut 0 bases from V and 9 bases from J, with 11 bases between. Per the germline V gene, CDR1 is SGHRS and CDR2 is YFSETQ. CDR3: CASSLVGQITQYF. Here the CDR3 DNA reads TGCGCCAGCAGCTTGGTGGGCCAGATAACGCAGTATTTT.

The chain uses TRBV12-2 and TRBJ2-7. TRBV12-2 is tagged as a pseudogene. CDR3 length: 16 residues. CDR3 region: CASRLPYRGPRYEQYF. In nucleotides, the CDR3 is TGTGCAAGTCGCTTACCGTACCGGGGGCCAAGGTACGAGCAGTACTTC.

The V gene is TRBV5-1, the J gene TRBJ2-1; TRBD2 agrees at 12 bases. The CDR3 runs 17 residues. CDR1 and CDR2 from the germline V gene are SGHRS and YFSETQ. V dropped 4 bases and J dropped 0; count of bases not matched to a gene: 5. The CDR3 region has the DNA TGCGCCAGCAGCCTAGCGGGAGGGACCTACTCCTACAATGAGCAGTTCTTC. Encoded protein: CASSLAGGTYSYNEQFF.

The V call is TRBV7-9, the J call TRBJ2-5; D is unresolved. The J call may be in error: the DNA end matches TRBJ2-7 better. Per the germline V gene, CDR1 is SEHNR and CDR2 is FQNEAQ (reference sequence). The CDR3 spans 12 residues. The CDR3 bases are TGTGCCAGCAGCTTATACAGCTACGAGCAGTACTTC. Its protein is CASSLYSYEQYF.

This chain links TRBV18 with TRBJ1-3, with D unclear. This CDR3 has 16 residues. Germline CDR1 is KGHSH and CDR2 is LQKENI. V lost 3 bases to trimming and J lost 0 bases, with 12 bases between them. The CDR3 reads CASSPLASFSGNTIYF. CDR3 coding DNA: TGTGCCAGCTCACCCCTAGCCTCATTCTCTGGAAACACCATATATTTT.

This clone was found a few times. The V and J genes are TRBV2 and TRBJ1-5; D unresolved. V gave up 3 bases and J gave up 2 bases, with 11 bases separating them. The CDR3 length is 15 residues. Germline V gene sequence: CDR1 SNHLY, CDR2 FYNNEI. The CDR3 nucleotides read TGTGCCAGCAGTGACGACCGATCGGGCAATCAGCCCCAGCATTTT. This encodes CASSDDRSGNQPQHF.

V and J are TRBV28 and TRBJ1-5, with D perhaps matching TRBD1 (6 bases). The CDR3 has 14 residues. V lost 6 bases and J lost 5, with 14 bases in between. Germline values: CDR1 MDHEN, CDR2 SYDVKM. This CDR3 is CASSSGGLYQPQHF. CDR3 DNA: TGTGCCAGCAGCTCCGGGGGCTTGTATCAGCCCCAGCATTTT.

Details on this clone: At one end the junction does not follow the germline gene, possibly because of a read error. The V gene is TRBV19, the J gene TRBJ1-1; the D is unclear. The CDR3 runs to 12 residues. Germline loops: CDR1 LNHDA, CDR2 SQIVND (reference sequence). The CDR3 region has the DNA TGTGCCAGTAGTCAGGACCACACTGAGGCTTTCTTT. As protein: CASSQDHTEAFF.

This chain joins TRBV7-9 and TRBJ2-7; D possibly uses TRBD1 or TRBD2 (5 bases each). Trimming removed 4 bases at V and 2 bases at J, with 9 bases between. The CDR3 runs to 13 residues. Per the germline V gene, CDR1 is SEHNR and CDR2 is FQNEAQ (reference sequence). CDR3 nucleotide sequence: TGTGCCAGCAGCTGGGACGAGACCTACGAGCAGTACTTC. The encoded protein is CASSWDETYEQYF.

The rearrangement uses TRBV9 and TRBJ2-7; 9 positions match TRBD1. V shed 4 bases, J shed 0 bases, and the junction held 11 bases outside the gene matches. Germline V gene data show CDR1 as SGDLS and CDR2 as YYNGEE. The CDR3 totals 17 residues. CDR3 nucleotides: TGTGCCAGCAGCCCTGGACAGGGGCGCTCAAACTCCTACGAGCAGTACTTC. Translation gives CASSPGQGRSNSYEQYF.

This chain connects TRBV10-3 to TRBJ2-3; 11 nucleotides align to TRBD2. The CDR3 spans 15 residues. V gave up 6 bases and J gave up 4 bases; unmatched junction bases: 6. Per germline, CDR1 ENHRY and CDR2 SYGVKD. DNA of the CDR3: TGTGCCATCAGCGCCGGGACTAGCGGCGCAGATACGCAGTATTTT. Translating gives CAISAGTSGADTQYF.

The chain is built from TRBV21-1 and TRBJ2-1; TRBD1 is taken as the D call from the table, unchecked against the DNA. TRBV21-1 constitutes a pseudogene. This CDR3 spans 17 amino acids. In nucleotides, the CDR3 is TGTGCCAGCAGCAAGACCTTGGACAGGGAAGGACACAATGAGCAGTTCTTC. It translates to CASSKTLDREGHNEQFF.

The rearrangement joins TRBV27 to TRBJ2-1; 13 bases are a match to TRBD2. CDR3 size: 17 residues. Germline trimming cut 5 bases from V and 8 bases from J; bases unmatched to any gene: 12. The germline CDR1 and CDR2 sequences are MNHEY and SMNVEV (reference sequence). In nucleotides, the CDR3 is TGTGCCAGCAGTCTCCGGACTAGCGGGAGCAAGGGCTATGAGCAGTTCTTC. It specifies CASSLRTSGSKGYEQFF.

The chain is built from TRBV7-9 and TRBJ2-7, with 7 nucleotides matching TRBD1. This CDR3 comprises 15 residues. In germline, CDR1 is SEHNR, CDR2 FQNEAQ (reference sequence). The junction had 14 bases not matched to a gene; V was cut back by 5 bases and J by 7 bases. The CDR3, as DNA: TGTGCCAGCAGCCCTCCCCATACAGGGGCCGTGGAGCAGTACTTC. Translation gives CASSPPHTGAVEQYF.

This sequence joins TRBV5-4 and TRBJ2-2, with D possibly TRBD2 on 7 matching bases. V was clipped by 3 bases and J by 5 bases, with 14 bases between them. Germline assignment: CDR1 SGHNT and CDR2 YYREEE (reference sequence). The CDR3 covers 15 residues. The CDR3 protein is CASSSAGTSTGELFF. The CDR3, as DNA: TGTGCCAGCAGCTCAGCGGGGACATCTACCGGGGAGCTGTTTTTT.

This chain uses TRBV25-1 with TRBJ1-6; maybe TRBD1 (6 bases). The CDR3 is made up of 14 amino acids. Trimming removed 10 bases from V and 7 bases from J, with 17 bases in between. The germline gives CDR1 MGHDK, CDR2 SYGVNS. The CDR3 is CAITLQGLNSPLHF. CDR3 nucleotides: TGTGCCATTACCTTACAGGGACTAAATTCACCCCTCCACTTT.

J is TRBJ1-4 and V is TRBV27, with D possibly matching TRBD1 (5 bases). The CDR3 contains 16 residues. Germline V gene data show CDR1 as MNHEY and CDR2 as SMNVEV (reference sequence). V was shortened by 7 bases and J by 1 base, with 16 bases between the two germline ends. CDR3 in amino acids: CASTSQGAGTNEKLFF. The CDR3 bases are TGTGCCAGCACTTCCCAGGGTGCAGGAACTAATGAAAAACTGTTTTTT.

This chain connects TRBV7-8 to TRBJ2-7; 7 bases fit TRBD2. Losses at the gene ends were 1 base for V and 6 bases for J; bases not matched to a gene: 18. Germline CDR1 is SGHVS and CDR2 is FQNEAQ. The CDR3 consists of 18 residues. DNA of the CDR3: TGTGCCAGCAGCTTAGAAAAAGGGAGGGGCTCACGTGGTGCCGAGCAGTACTTC. Its translation: CASSLEKGRGSRGAEQYF.

This clone was observed a few times. This sequence joins TRBV7-9 and TRBJ2-1; the D is unclear. Trimming pared 5 bases from V and 8 bases from J, leaving 19 bases between. Germline assignment: CDR1 SEHNR and CDR2 FQNEAQ (reference sequence). The CDR3 has 15 amino acids. CDR3 loop: CASSHPTPKPHEQFF. CDR3 coding DNA: TGTGCCAGCAGCCACCCCACCCCAAAGCCCCATGAGCAGTTCTTC.

The CDR3 loop reads CASSPTGMGTGELFF. CDR3 coding DNA: TGTGCCAGCAGCCCGACAGGGATGGGCACCGGGGAGCTGTTTTTT. This chain links TRBV27 with TRBJ2-2, with TRBD1 matching 7 bases. V was clipped by 6 bases and J by 4 bases; unmatched bases: 8. Germline V gene lookup returns CDR1 MNHEY and CDR2 SMNVEV (reference sequence). The CDR3 length is 15 residues.

On this clone itself: This likely traces to a read error, being one base from a far larger clone. The chain employs TRBV6-8 and TRBJ2-7, with 7 bases aligning to TRBD2. Per germline, CDR1 MNHGY and CDR2 SAAAGT. V lost 0 bases, J lost 4 bases, and 3 bases stayed unmatched. The CDR3 has 14 residues. CDR3 residues: CASSYSLAEYEQYF. In nucleotides, the CDR3 is TGTGCCAGCAGTTACTCGCTAGCGGAGTACGAGCAGTACTTC.

J is TRBJ1-5 and V is TRBV7-3; 9 positions agree with TRBD1. V shed 6 bases and J 11 bases; nucleotides not matched to a gene: 14. This CDR3 comprises 15 residues. Per the germline V gene, CDR1 is SGHTA and CDR2 is FQGTGA. CDR3 in amino acids: CASRPPGQGPGAQHF. For the CDR3, the DNA is TGTGCCAGCAGACCACCGGGACAGGGCCCGGGGGCCCAGCATTTT.

The chain joins TRBV6-1 to TRBJ1-2; D remains unclear. CDR1 and CDR2 from the germline V gene are MNHNS and SASEGT. The CDR3 is made up of 16 amino acids. V lost 2 bases, J lost 5 bases, and 18 bases lay in between. DNA of the CDR3: TGTGCCAGCAGTGAAATAAGAGGCGCGGCCTTATATGGCTACACCTTC. This translates into CASSEIRGAALYGYTF.

The chain has TRBV10-3 and TRBJ1-3; D gene uncertain. The V and J ends lost 3 bases and 8 bases respectively, with 17 bases between them. CDR1 ENHRY and CDR2 SYGVKD come from the germline V gene. The CDR3 has 15 amino acids. CDR3 nucleotides: TGTGCCATCAGTGACGCCACAAAATCAATACACACCATATATTTT. Encoded protein: CAISDATKSIHTIYF.

This chain uses TRBV7-3 with TRBJ1-2, with a tentative D call TRBD1 (5 bases). V was clipped by 5 bases and J by 7 bases, with 11 bases between them. The germline V gene has CDR1 SGHTA and CDR2 FQGTGA. This CDR3 is 12 amino acids long. The CDR3 reads CASSSRVSGYTF. The DNA for the CDR3 is TGTGCCAGCAGCAGCAGGGTAAGTGGCTACACCTTC. The full variable domain, rest sourced from reference TRBV7-3 and TRBJ1-2, is GAGVSQTPSNKVTEKGKYVELRCDPISGHTALYWYRQSLGQGPEFLIYFQGTGAADDSGLPNDRFFAVRPEGSVSTLKIQRTERGDSAVYLCASSSRVSGYTFGSGTRLTVV.

There are a few counts of this clone. V is TRBV5-1 and J is TRBJ1-5, with 9 bases lining up with TRBD1. The germline CDR1 and CDR2 sequences are SGHRS and YFSETQ. This CDR3 comprises 16 residues. The J segment lost 3 bases and the V segment lost 0 bases, leaving 4 bases of the junction unmatched. The CDR3 spells CASSLGGQGLNQPQHF. The CDR3 DNA sequence: TGCGCCAGCAGCTTGGGCGGACAGGGGCTCAATCAGCCCCAGCATTTT.

This clone was seen only once. This chain joins TRBV11-2 and TRBJ2-3; TRBD2 matches 7 bases. The germline V gene encodes CDR1 SGHAT and CDR2 FQNNGV. The CDR3 runs 15 residues. V lost 0 bases to trimming and J lost 10 bases; unmatched junction nucleotides: 10. The CDR3 region has the DNA TGTGCCAGCAGCTTAGATGGGACTACTTACAGTGCGCAGTATTTT. Its translation is CASSLDGTTYSAQYF.

The chain has TRBV5-1 and TRBJ2-7, with TRBD2 matching over 12 bases. V shed 4 bases, J shed 3 bases, and the junction held 5 bases outside the gene matches. The CDR3 consists of 15 residues. CDR1 SGHRS and CDR2 YFSETQ come from the germline V gene. The CDR3 loop reads CASSELAGGSYEQYF. The CDR3, as DNA: TGCGCCAGCAGCGAACTAGCGGGAGGAAGCTACGAGCAGTACTTC.